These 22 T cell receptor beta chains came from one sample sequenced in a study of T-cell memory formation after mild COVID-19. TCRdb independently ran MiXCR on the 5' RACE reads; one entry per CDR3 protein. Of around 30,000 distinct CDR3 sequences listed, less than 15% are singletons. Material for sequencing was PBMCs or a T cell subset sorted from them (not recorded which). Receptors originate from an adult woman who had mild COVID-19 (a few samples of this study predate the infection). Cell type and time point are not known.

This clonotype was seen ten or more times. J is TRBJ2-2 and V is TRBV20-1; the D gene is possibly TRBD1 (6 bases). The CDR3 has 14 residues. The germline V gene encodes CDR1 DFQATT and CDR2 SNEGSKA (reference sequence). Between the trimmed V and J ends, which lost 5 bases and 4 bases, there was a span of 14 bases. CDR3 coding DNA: TGCAGTGCTCAACAGGGCAGGAGCACCGGGGAGCTGTTTTTT. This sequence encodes CSAQQGRSTGELFF.

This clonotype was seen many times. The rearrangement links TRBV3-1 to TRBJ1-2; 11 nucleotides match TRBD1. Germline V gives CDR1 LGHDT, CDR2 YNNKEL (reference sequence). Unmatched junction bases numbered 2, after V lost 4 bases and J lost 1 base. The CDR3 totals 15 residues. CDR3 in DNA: TGTGCCAGCAGCCGAGGGACAGGGGGTAACTATGGCTACACCTTC. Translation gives CASSRGTGGNYGYTF.

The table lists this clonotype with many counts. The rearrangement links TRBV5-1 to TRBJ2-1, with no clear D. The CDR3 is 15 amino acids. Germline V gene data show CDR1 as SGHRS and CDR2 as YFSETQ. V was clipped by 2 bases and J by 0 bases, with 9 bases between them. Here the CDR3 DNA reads TGCGCCAGCAGCTTATATCCGAGCTCCTACAATGAGCAGTTCTTC. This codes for CASSLYPSSYNEQFF.

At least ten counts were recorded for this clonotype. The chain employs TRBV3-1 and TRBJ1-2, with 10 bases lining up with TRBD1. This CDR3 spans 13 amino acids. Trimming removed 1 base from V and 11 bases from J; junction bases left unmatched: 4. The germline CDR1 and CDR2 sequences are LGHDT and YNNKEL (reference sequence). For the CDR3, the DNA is TGTGCCAGCAGCCAAGTGAGGACAGGGGGATACACCTTC. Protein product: CASSQVRTGGYTF. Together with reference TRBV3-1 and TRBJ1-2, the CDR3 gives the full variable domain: DTAVSQTPKYLVTQMGNDKSIKCEQNLGHDTMYWYKQDSKKFLKIMFSYNNKELIINETVPNRFSPKSPDKAHLNLHINSLELGDSAVYFCASSQVRTGGYTFGSGTRLTVV.

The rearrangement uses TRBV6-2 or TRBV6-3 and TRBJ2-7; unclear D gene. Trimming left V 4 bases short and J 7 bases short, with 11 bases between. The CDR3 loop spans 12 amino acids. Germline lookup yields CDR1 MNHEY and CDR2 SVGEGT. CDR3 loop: CASSFHPAEQYF. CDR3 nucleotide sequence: TGTGCCAGCAGTTTCCACCCGGCAGAGCAGTACTTC.

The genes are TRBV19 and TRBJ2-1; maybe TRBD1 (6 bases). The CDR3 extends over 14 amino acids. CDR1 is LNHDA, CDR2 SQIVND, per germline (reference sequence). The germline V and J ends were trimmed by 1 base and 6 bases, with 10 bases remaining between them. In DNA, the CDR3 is TGTGCCAGTAGTATAGGGGGGCTGAGCAATGAGCAGTTCTTC. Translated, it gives CASSIGGLSNEQFF.

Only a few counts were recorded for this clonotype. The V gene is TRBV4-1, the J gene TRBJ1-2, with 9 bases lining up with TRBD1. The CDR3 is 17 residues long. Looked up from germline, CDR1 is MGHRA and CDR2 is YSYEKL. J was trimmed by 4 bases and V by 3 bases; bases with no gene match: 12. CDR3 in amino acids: CASSHRQGDDSFYGYTF. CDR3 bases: TGCGCCAGCAGCCACCGACAGGGGGATGATTCGTTCTATGGCTACACCTTC.

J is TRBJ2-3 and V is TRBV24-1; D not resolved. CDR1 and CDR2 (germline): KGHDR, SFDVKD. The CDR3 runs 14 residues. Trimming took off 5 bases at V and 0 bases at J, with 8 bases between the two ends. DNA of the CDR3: TGTGCCACCAGTGGTGGGTATAGCACAGATACGCAGTATTTT. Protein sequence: CATSGGYSTDTQYF.

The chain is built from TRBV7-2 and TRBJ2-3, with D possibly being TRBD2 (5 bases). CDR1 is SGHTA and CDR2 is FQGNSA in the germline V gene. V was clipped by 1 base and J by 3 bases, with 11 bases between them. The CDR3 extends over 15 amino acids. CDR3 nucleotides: TGTGCCAGCAGCTTAGTACGGGGTGGAACAGATACGCAGTATTTT. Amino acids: CASSLVRGGTDTQYF.

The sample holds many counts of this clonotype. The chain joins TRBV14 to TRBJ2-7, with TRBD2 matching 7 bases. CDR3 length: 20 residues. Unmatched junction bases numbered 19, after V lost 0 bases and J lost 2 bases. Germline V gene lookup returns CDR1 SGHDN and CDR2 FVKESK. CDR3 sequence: CASSQDHTVGWGEGPYEQYF. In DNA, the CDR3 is TGTGCCAGCAGCCAAGACCACACGGTTGGCTGGGGGGAGGGGCCCTACGAGCAGTACTTC.

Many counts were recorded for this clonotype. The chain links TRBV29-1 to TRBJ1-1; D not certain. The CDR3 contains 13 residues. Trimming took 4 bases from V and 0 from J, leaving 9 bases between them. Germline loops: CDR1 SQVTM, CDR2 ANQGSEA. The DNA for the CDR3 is TGCAGCGTTGTGGTAGCTATGAACACTGAAGCTTTCTTT. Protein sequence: CSVVVAMNTEAFF.

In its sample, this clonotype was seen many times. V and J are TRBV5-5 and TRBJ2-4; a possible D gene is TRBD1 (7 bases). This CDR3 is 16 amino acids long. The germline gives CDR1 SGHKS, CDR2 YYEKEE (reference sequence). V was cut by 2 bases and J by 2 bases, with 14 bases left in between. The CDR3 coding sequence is TGTGCCAGCAGCTTTCAGGGGGGAGTGACCAAAAACATTCAGTACTTC. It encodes CASSFQGGVTKNIQYF.

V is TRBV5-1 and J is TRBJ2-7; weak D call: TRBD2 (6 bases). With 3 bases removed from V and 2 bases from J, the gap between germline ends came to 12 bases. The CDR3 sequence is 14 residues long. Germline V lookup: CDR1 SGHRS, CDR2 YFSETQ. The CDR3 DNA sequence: TGCGCCAGCAGCTCCGAAGGCGGGGCCTACGAGCAGTACTTC. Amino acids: CASSSEGGAYEQYF.

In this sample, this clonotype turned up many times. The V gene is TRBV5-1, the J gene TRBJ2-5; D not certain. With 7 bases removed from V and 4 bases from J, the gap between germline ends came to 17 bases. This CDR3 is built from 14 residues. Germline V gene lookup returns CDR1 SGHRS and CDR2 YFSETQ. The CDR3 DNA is TGCGCCAGCGGGCTCAGGCTTGGGCGAGAGACCCAGTACTTC. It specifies CASGLRLGRETQYF.

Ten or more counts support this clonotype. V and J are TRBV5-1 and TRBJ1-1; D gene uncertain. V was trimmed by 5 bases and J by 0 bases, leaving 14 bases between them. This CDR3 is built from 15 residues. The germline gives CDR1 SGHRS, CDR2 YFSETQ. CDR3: CASRSGNGLNTEAFF. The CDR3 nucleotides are TGCGCCAGCAGGTCCGGGAACGGATTGAACACTGAAGCTTTCTTT.

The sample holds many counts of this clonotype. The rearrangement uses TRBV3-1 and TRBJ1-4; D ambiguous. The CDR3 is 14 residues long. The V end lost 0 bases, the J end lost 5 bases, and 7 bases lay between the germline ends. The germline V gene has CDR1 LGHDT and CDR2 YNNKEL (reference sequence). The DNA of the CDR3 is TGTGCCAGCAGCCAAGATATCTACAATGAAAAACTGTTTTTT. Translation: CASSQDIYNEKLFF.

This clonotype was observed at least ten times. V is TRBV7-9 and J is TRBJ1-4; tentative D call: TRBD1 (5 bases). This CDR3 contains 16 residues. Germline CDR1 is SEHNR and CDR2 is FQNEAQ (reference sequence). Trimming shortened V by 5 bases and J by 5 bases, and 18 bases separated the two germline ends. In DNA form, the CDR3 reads TGTGCCAGCAGCCCACCCCTTGGGGGTGCAAATGAAAAACTGTTTTTT. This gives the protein CASSPPLGGANEKLFF.

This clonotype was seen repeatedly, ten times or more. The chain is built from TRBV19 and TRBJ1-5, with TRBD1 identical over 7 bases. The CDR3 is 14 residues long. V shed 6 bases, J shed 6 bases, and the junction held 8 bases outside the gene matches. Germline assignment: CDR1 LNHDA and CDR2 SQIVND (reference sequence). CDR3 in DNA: TGTGCCAGTAGCGCCGACAGGGTCACTCAGCCCCAGCATTTT. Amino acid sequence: CASSADRVTQPQHF.

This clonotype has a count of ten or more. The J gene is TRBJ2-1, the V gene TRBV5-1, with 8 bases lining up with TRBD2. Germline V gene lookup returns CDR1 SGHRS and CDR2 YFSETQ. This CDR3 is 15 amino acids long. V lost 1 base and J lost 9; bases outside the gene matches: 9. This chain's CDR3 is CASSLWEAGASEQFF. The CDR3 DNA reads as TGCGCCAGCAGCTTGTGGGAAGCGGGAGCGAGTGAGCAGTTCTTC.

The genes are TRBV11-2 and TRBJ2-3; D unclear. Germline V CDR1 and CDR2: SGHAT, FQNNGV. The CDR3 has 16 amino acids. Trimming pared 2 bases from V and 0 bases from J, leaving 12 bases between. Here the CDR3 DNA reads TGTGCCAGCAGCTTAACCCCGAAAGAGAGCACAGATACGCAGTATTTT. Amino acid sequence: CASSLTPKESTDTQYF.

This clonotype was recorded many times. The CDR3 spells CASSDGSQETQYF. CDR3 nucleotide sequence: TGTGCCAGCAGTGATGGCAGCCAAGAGACCCAGTACTTC. This chain uses TRBV2 with TRBJ2-5; no clear D gene. Trimming stripped 3 bases from V and 1 base from J, with 6 bases between. CDR3 length equals 13 residues. CDR1 is SNHLY, CDR2 FYNNEI, per germline.

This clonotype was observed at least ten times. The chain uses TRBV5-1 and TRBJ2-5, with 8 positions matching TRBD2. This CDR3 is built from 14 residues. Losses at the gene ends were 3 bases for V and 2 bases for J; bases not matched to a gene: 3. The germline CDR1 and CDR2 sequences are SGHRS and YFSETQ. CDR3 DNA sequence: TGCGCCAGCAGCTCCGGGACTAGACAAGAGACCCAGTACTTC. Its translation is CASSSGTRQETQYF.